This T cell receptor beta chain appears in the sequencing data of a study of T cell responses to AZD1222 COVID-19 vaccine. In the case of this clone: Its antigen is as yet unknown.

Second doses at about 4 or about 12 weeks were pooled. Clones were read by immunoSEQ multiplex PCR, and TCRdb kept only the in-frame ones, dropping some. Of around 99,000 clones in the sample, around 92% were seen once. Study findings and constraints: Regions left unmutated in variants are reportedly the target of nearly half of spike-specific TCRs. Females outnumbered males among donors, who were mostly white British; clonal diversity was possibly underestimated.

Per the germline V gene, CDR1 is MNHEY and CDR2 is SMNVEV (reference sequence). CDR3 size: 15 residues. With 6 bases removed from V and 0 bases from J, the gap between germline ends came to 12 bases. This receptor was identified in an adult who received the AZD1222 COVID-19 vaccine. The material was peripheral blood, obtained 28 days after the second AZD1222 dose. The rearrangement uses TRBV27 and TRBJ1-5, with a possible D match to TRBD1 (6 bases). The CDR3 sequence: CASRLQGNSNQPQHF. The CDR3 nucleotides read TGTGCCAGCAGGTTACAGGGTAATAGCAATCAGCCCCAGCATTTT.